This T cell receptor (beta chain) was identified in a study of blood T cell repertoires in COVID-19. At the level of the study: PBMCs, B-cell-depleted T cells, or T cells provided the cDNA or gDNA that made up the material.

Germline CDR1 LNHNV, CDR2 YYDKDF (reference sequence). Trimming removed 5 bases from V and 3 bases from J; junction bases left unmatched: 5. CDR3 size: 15 residues. Original handling: Reference gene primer amplification yielded estimated nucleated cell counts. Method: immunoSEQ multiplex PCR; TCRdb's copy keeps in-frame clones and lacks some. That table supplies the V and J calls and clone size; D and trimming were determined from the DNA. This repertoire shows around 280,000 clones, around 87% found once; its top ten account for about 1.7%. Cohort placement rested on clinical history that participants reported themselves.

This chain connects TRBV15 to TRBJ1-2; 11 bases align to TRBD1. The sequencing input was PBMCs or T cells enriched from blood (not recorded which). The clonotype comes from a woman in her late teens or twenties with acute COVID-19. The CDR3 spells CATSRRDRGDYGYTF. For the CDR3, the DNA is TGTGCCACCAGCCGCCGGGACAGGGGGGACTATGGCTACACCTTC.